This T cell receptor (beta chain) came from a study of cytomegalovirus exposure and HLA in healthy donors. The CDR3 contains 16 residues. The germline V gene encodes CDR1 MDHEN and CDR2 SYDVKM. V was pared by 3 bases and J by 11 bases, with 17 bases of the junction left unmatched. PCR primers comprised 60 Vbeta and 13 Jbeta primers. Using immunoSEQ multiplex PCR, the repertoire was profiled, and TCRdb retains in-frame clones only, with some absent. Among approximately 79,000 clones listed, approximately 74% were seen once. This clone was detected a few times. Antigen: not known. The study's findings and limits: The listing of about 150 TCR beta chains classed them as cytomegalovirus-associated. The classifier reportedly diagnosed cytomegalovirus status with high sensitivity and specificity.

The sequencing sample was made of PBMCs. The chain joins TRBV28 to TRBJ1-1, with 8 bases fitting TRBD1. The receptor was isolated from a man between 35 and 55 years old in good health and CMV-seropositive. In DNA, the CDR3 is TGTGCCAGCAGTTTGGTAGGAGAGAGGACAGGGTGTGGCGCTTTCTTT. Translated, it gives CASSLVGERTGCGAFF.